The 12 T cell receptor beta chains listed next were all sequenced from one sample in a study of beta chain features in type 1 diabetes. The investigators reverse transcribed all of the isolated RNA, so they sequenced expressed TCRB transcripts. Measured with immunoSEQ multiplex PCR; TCRdb has only the in-frame clones, and not every one. Altogether 360,000 or so clones are present, about 20% being singletons, with the ten largest covering about 0.045%. The sequenced sample was naive CD4+ T cells from blood. The source of these receptors is a woman under 30 in good health.

The chain joins TRBV18 to TRBJ2-1; 7 bases agree with TRBD1. V shed 0 bases and J 10 bases; nucleotides not matched to a gene: 3. Germline values: CDR1 KGHSH, CDR2 LQKENI. The CDR3 loop spans 13 amino acids. CDR3 in DNA: TGTGCCAGCTCACCACCGGGACAGAGCGAGCAGTTCTTC. Translation: CASSPPGQSEQFF.

In the case of this clone: Other DNA sequences in the same sample also yield this CDR3. The chain carries TRBV30 and TRBJ2-3, with TRBD2 identical over 9 bases. CDR3 length: 14 amino acids. The J segment lost 0 bases and the V segment lost 2 bases, leaving 0 bases of the junction unmatched. In germline, CDR1 is GTSNPN, CDR2 SVGIG (reference sequence). CDR3 coding DNA: TGTGCCTGGAGTACTAGCGGGAGCACAGATACGCAGTATTTT. Its protein product is CAWSTSGSTDTQYF.

The CDR3: CASSQDLKGAGETQYF. The CDR3 coding sequence is TGTGCCAGCAGCCAAGATTTGAAAGGAGCGGGAGAGACCCAGTACTTC. V is TRBV4-2 and J is TRBJ2-5, with D perhaps matching TRBD2 (6 bases). Germline loops: CDR1 LGHNA, CDR2 YNFKEQ. Trimming took off 0 bases at V and 4 bases at J, with 15 bases between the two ends. The CDR3 has 16 amino acids.

The chain has TRBV4-2 and TRBJ1-1, with 9 bases that match TRBD1. Unmatched junction bases numbered 6, after V lost 3 bases and J lost 1 base. CDR1 and CDR2 from the germline V gene are LGHNA and YNFKEQ. The CDR3 covers 16 residues. The CDR3 nucleotides read TGTGCCAGCAGCCAGGGCACGGGACAGGGGAACACTGAAGCTTTCTTT. Residues: CASSQGTGQGNTEAFF.

This clone was recorded once. CDR3 nucleotide sequence: TGCGCCAGCAGCCAACTAGGGGGATGGCATGTTTCACCCCTCCACTTT. Protein sequence: CASSQLGGWHVSPLHF. J is TRBJ1-6 and V is TRBV4-3, with D perhaps TRBD1 (6 bases). With 2 bases removed from V and 9 bases from J, the gap between germline ends came to 17 bases. The CDR3 extends over 16 amino acids. Germline V gene lookup returns CDR1 LGHNA and CDR2 YSLEER.

V gene TRBV6-1 combines with J gene TRBJ1-2; 8 bases map to TRBD1. The CDR3 totals 13 residues. The germline V gene encodes CDR1 MNHNS and CDR2 SASEGT. Trimming at V came to 7 bases and at J to 4 bases, leaving 5 bases not matched to a gene. CDR3 nucleotides: TGTGCCAGCACCCCGACAGGGGCCTATGGCTACACCTTC. Protein: CASTPTGAYGYTF.

The chain has TRBV5-1 and TRBJ2-7; D is possibly TRBD1 (7 bases). Germline assignment: CDR1 SGHRS and CDR2 YFSETQ. Trimming took off 2 bases at V and 3 bases at J, with 12 bases between the two ends. This CDR3 spans 14 amino acids. The CDR3 loop reads CASSFPGGNYEQYF. Written as DNA, the CDR3 is TGCGCCAGCAGCTTCCCAGGGGGGAACTACGAGCAGTACTTC.

The table lists this clone with a few counts. J is TRBJ2-5 and V is TRBV28; D remains unclear. Per the germline V gene, CDR1 is MDHEN and CDR2 is SYDVKM. V was pared by 5 bases and J by 4 bases, with 14 bases between. This CDR3 contains 14 residues. This CDR3 is CASSPPSSRETQYF. In nucleotides, the CDR3 is TGTGCCAGCAGTCCACCCAGTTCCCGAGAGACCCAGTACTTC. The full variable domain, in which reference TRBV28 and TRBJ2-5 provide the parts outside the CDR3, is DVKVTQSSRYLVKRTGEKVFLECVQDMDHENMFWYRQDPGLGLRLIYFSYDVKMKEKGDIPEGYSVSREKKERFSLILESASTNQTSMYLCASSPPSSRETQYFGPGTRLLVL.

V is TRBV5-6 and J is TRBJ1-5; 7 bases are a match to TRBD1. The CDR3 contains 16 residues. J lost 1 base, V lost 0 bases, and 4 bases had no gene match. Looked up from germline, CDR1 is SGHDT and CDR2 is YYEEEE. CDR3 bases: TGTGCCAGCAGCTTGGGATCGGGACAGAGCAATCAGCCCCAGCATTTT. It specifies CASSLGSGQSNQPQHF.

Here the CDR3 DNA reads TGCGCCAGCAGCCAAGGTCAAACAGCGGGGTTAGATACGCAGTATTTT. This codes for CASSQGQTAGLDTQYF. The V call is TRBV4-1, the J call TRBJ2-3; 7 bases line up with TRBD2. The CDR3 totals 16 residues. CDR1 and CDR2 from the germline V gene are MGHRA and YSYEKL. Germline trimming cut 1 base from V and 5 bases from J; bases unmatched to any gene: 9.

The J gene is TRBJ2-3, the V gene TRBV6-6; D is ambiguous. V was cut by 7 bases and J by 0 bases, with 17 bases left in between. CDR3 length: 16 residues. Germline CDR1 reads MNHNY; CDR2 reads SVGAGI (reference sequence). The CDR3 DNA sequence: TGTGCCAGCACCTCGGAGCTGGGTTTGAGCACAGATACGCAGTATTTT. This translates into CASTSELGLSTDTQYF.

This clone was counted a few times. CDR3 DNA: TGTGCCAGCTCAGCCCTGACAGGGACCAGCTCCTACGAGCAGTACTTC. It specifies CASSALTGTSSYEQYF. This rearrangement joins TRBV18 to TRBJ2-7; the match to TRBD1 covers 7 bases. After removal of 5 bases from V and 0 bases from J, the junction contained 10 bases not matched to a gene. CDR1 KGHSH and CDR2 LQKENI come from the germline V gene. This CDR3 comprises 16 residues.